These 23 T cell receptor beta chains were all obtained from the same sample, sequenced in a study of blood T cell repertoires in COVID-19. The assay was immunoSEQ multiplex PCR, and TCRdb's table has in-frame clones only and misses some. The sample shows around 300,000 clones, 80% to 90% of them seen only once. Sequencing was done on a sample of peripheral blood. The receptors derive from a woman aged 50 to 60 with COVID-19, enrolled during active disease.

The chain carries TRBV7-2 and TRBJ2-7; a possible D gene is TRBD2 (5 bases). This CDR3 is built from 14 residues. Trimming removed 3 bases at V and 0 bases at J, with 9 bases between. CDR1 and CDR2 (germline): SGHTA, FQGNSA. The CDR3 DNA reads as TGTGCCAGCAGCTTGGATAGCGACTCCTACGAGCAGTACTTC. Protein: CASSLDSDSYEQYF.

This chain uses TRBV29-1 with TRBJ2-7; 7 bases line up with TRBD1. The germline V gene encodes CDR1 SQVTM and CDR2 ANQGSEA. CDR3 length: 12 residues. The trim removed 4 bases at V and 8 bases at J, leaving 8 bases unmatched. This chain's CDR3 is CSVGTGVGQQYF. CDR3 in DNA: TGCAGCGTTGGGACAGGAGTTGGTCAGCAGTACTTC.

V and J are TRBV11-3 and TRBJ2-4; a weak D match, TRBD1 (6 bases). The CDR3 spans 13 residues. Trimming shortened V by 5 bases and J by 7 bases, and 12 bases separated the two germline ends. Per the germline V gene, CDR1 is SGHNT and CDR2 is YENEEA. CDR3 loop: CASSPNTGNIQYF. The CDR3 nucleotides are TGTGCCAGCAGCCCGAACACAGGGAACATTCAGTACTTC.

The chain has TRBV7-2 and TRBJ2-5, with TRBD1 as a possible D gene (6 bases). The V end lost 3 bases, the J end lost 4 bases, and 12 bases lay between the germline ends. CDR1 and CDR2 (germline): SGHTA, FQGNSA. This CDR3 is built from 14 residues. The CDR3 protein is CASSFNRDGETQYF. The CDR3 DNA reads TGTGCCAGCAGCTTTAACAGGGACGGAGAGACCCAGTACTTC. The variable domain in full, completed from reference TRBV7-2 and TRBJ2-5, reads GAGVSQSPSNKVTEKGKDVELRCDPISGHTALYWYRQSLGQGLEFLIYFQGNSAPDKSGLPSDRFSAERTGGSVSTLTIQRTQQEDSAVYLCASSFNRDGETQYFGPGTRLLVL.

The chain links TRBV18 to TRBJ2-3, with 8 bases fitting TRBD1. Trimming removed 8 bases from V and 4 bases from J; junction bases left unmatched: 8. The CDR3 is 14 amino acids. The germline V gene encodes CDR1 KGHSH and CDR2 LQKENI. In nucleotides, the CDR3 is TGTGCCAGCGCCGGGACAGGCTCCGCAGATACGCAGTATTTT. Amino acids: CASAGTGSADTQYF.

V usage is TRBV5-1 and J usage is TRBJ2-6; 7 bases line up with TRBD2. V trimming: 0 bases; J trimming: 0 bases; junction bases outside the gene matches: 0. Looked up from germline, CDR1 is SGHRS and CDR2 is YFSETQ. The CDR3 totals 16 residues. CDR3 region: CASSLAGGSGANVLTF. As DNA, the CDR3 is TGCGCCAGCAGCTTGGCGGGAGGCTCTGGGGCCAACGTCCTGACTTTC.

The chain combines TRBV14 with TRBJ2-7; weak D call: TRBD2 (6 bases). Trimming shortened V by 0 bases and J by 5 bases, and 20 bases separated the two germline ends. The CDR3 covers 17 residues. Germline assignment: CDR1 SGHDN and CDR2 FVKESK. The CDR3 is CASSQERRGASHHEQYF. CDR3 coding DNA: TGTGCCAGCAGCCAAGAAAGGAGGGGAGCGTCGCACCACGAGCAGTACTTC.

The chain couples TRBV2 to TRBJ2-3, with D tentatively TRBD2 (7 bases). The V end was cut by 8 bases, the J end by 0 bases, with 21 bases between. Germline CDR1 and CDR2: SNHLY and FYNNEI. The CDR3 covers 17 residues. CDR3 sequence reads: CASLPNRASGSTDTQYF. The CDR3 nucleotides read TGTGCCAGCCTTCCGAACAGGGCTAGCGGAAGCACAGATACGCAGTATTTT.

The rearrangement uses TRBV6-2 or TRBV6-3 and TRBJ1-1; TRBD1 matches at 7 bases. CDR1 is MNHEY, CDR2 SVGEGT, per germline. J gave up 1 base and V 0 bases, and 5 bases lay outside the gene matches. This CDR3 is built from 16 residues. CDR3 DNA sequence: TGTGCCAGCAGTTACTCGACAGGGCAGGCGAACACTGAAGCTTTCTTT. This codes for CASSYSTGQANTEAFF.

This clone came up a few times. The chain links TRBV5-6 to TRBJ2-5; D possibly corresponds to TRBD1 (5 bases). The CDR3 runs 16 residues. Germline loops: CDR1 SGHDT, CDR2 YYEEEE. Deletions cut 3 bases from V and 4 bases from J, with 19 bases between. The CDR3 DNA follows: TGTGCCAGCAGCTCCCTTCTCTCAGGGAACGGAGAGACCCAGTACTTC. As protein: CASSSLLSGNGETQYF.

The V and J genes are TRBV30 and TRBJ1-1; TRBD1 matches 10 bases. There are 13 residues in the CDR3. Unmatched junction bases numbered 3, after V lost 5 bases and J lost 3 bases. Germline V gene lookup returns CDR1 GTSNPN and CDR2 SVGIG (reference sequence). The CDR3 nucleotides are TGTGCCTGGGACAGGGGGCCATACACTGAAGCTTTCTTT. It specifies CAWDRGPYTEAFF.

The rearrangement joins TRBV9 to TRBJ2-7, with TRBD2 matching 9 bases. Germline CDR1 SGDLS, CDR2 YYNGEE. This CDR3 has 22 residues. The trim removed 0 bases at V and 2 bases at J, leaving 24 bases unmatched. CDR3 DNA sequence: TGTGCCAGCAGCGTAGGGCCCCAGAGAAGGACTAGCGAGGTTGGGGCACCCTACGAGCAGTACTTC. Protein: CASSVGPQRRTSEVGAPYEQYF.

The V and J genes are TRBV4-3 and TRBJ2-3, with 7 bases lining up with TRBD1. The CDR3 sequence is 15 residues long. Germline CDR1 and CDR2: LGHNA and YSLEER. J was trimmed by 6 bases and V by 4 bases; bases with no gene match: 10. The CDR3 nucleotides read TGCGCCAGCAGCCGAGAGACAGGGCCGGGCGATACGCAGTATTTT. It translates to CASSRETGPGDTQYF.

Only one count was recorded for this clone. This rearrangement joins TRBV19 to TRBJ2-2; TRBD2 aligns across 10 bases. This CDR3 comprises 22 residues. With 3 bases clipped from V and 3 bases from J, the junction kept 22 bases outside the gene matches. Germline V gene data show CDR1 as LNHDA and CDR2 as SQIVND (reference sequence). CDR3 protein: CASSMVVRVGLAVSGDTGELFF. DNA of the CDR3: TGTGCCAGTAGTATGGTCGTCCGGGTAGGACTAGCGGTTAGCGGGGACACCGGGGAGCTGTTTTTT.

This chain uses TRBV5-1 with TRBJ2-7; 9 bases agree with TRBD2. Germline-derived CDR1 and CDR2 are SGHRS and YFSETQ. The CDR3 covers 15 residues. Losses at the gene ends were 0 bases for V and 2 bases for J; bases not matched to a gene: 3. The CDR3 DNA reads TGCGCCAGCAGCTTGGATACTAGCGGGCCCTACGAGCAGTACTTC. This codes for CASSLDTSGPYEQYF. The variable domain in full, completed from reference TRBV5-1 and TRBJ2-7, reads KAGVTQTPRYLIKTRGQQVTLSCSPISGHRSVSWYQQTPGQGLQFLFEYFSETQRNKGNFPGRFSGRQFSNSRSEMNVSTLELGDSALYLCASSLDTSGPYEQYFGPGTRLTVT.

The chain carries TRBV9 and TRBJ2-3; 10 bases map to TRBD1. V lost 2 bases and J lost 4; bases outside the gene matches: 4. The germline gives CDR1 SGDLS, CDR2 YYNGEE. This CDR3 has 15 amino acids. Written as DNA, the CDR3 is TGTGCCAGCAGCGTGACAGGGGGCAGGGCAGATACGCAGTATTTT. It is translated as CASSVTGGRADTQYF.

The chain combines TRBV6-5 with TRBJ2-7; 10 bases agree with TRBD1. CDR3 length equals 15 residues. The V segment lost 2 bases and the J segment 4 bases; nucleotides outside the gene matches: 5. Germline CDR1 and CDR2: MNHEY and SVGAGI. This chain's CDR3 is CASSYGGTGDYEQYF. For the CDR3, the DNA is TGTGCCAGCAGTTACGGGGGGACAGGGGATTACGAGCAGTACTTC.

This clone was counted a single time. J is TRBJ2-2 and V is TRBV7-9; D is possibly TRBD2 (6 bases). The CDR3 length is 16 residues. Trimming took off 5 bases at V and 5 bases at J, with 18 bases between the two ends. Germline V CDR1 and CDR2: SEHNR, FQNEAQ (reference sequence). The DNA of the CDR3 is TGTGCCAGCAGCCCGGCTGAGGGAGGTCTTACCGGGGAGCTGTTTTTT. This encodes CASSPAEGGLTGELFF. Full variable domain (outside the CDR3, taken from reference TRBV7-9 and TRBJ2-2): DTGVSQNPRHKITKRGQNVTFRCDPISEHNRLYWYRQTLGQGPEFLTYFQNEAQLEKSRLLSDRFSAERPKGSFSTLEIQRTEQGDSAMYLCASSPAEGGLTGELFFGEGSRLTVL.

The CDR3 bases are TGTGCCTGGAGCCCGGGACTAGCGGACAACAATGAGCAGTTCTTC. Translating it yields CAWSPGLADNNEQFF. The chain has TRBV30 and TRBJ2-1; 11 bases are shared with TRBD2. Trimming removed 3 bases from V and 5 bases from J; junction bases left unmatched: 6. The CDR3 contains 15 residues. Germline CDR1 and CDR2: GTSNPN and SVGIG (reference sequence).

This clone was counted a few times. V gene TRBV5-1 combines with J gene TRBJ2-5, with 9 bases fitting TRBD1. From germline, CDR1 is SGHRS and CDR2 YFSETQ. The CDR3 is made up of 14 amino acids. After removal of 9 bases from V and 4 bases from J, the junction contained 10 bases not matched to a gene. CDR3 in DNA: TGCGCCACCCACCGGGACAGGGTGGCAGAGACCCAGTACTTC. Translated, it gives CATHRDRVAETQYF. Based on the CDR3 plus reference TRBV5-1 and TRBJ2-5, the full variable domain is KAGVTQTPRYLIKTRGQQVTLSCSPISGHRSVSWYQQTPGQGLQFLFEYFSETQRNKGNFPGRFSGRQFSNSRSEMNVSTLELGDSALYLCATHRDRVAETQYFGPGTRLLVL.

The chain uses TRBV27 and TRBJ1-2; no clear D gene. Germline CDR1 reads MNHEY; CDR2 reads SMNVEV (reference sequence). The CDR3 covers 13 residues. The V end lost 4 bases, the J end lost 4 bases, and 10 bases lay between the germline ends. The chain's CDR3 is CASSSLDSYGYTF. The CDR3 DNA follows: TGTGCCAGCAGTTCCCTAGACTCCTATGGCTACACCTTC.

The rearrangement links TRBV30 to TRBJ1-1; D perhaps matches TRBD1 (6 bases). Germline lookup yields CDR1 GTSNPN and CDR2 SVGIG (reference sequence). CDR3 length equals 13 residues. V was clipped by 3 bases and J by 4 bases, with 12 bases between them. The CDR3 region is CAWRRDIATEAFF. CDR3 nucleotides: TGTGCCTGGAGACGGGACATAGCCACTGAAGCTTTCTTT.

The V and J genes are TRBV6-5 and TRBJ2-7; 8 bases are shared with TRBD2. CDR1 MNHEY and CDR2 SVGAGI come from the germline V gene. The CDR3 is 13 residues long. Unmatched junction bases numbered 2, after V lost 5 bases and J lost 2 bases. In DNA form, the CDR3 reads TGTGCCAGCAGTCTAGCGGGTACCTACGAGCAGTACTTC. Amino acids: CASSLAGTYEQYF.